This TCR beta chain was sequenced during a study of cytomegalovirus exposure and HLA in healthy donors. The study, taken as a whole, reports: As was reported, the classifier diagnosed cytomegalovirus status with high specificity and sensitivity.

Amplification used 60 Vbeta primers and 13 Jbeta primers. This table comes from immunoSEQ multiplex PCR, and its TCRdb copy is limited to in-frame clones, with some not included. The sample yields 56,000 or so clones, of which the top ten take up about 25%. The CDR3 has 14 residues. Germline CDR1 is SGHTA and CDR2 is FQGNSA. Unmatched junction bases numbered 4, after V lost 5 bases and J lost 3 bases. Concerning this clone: Antigen: not known.

Sample: PBMCs. The rearrangement links TRBV7-2 to TRBJ1-3; 7 bases fit TRBD1. This clonotype was obtained from a man aged 40-49 years in good health and CMV-seropositive. The CDR3 coding sequence is TGTGCCAGCAGCCTCGACAGGGTTGGAAACACCATATATTTT. Translation: CASSLDRVGNTIYF. The variable domain in full, completed from reference TRBV7-2 and TRBJ1-3, reads GAGVSQSPSNKVTEKGKDVELRCDPISGHTALYWYRQSLGQGLEFLIYFQGNSAPDKSGLPSDRFSAERTGGSVSTLTIQRTQQEDSAVYLCASSLDRVGNTIYFGEGSWLTVV.